These 30 T cell receptor beta chains were sequenced from one sample in a study of cytomegalovirus exposure and HLA in healthy donors. The PCR made use of 60 Vbeta and 13 Jbeta primers. Clones were read by immunoSEQ multiplex PCR, and TCRdb kept only the in-frame ones, dropping some. Counted here are roughly 180,000 clones, more than 70% occurring once; the ten biggest clones make up around 0.96%. Sequencing was done on a sample of PBMCs. All receptors derive from a man aged 25-45 years in good health and CMV-seronegative.

The chain recombines TRBV30 with TRBJ1-4; 7 nucleotides match TRBD1. V lost 5 bases and J lost 2; bases outside the gene matches: 8. The CDR3 loop spans 15 amino acids. Germline CDR1 GTSNPN, CDR2 SVGIG (reference sequence). The CDR3 region is CAWAQPGGTNEKLFF. In nucleotides, the CDR3 is TGTGCCTGGGCCCAACCAGGGGGGACTAATGAAAAACTGTTTTTT.

The chain recombines TRBV7-8 with TRBJ2-7; 13 bases line up with TRBD2. V lost 1 base and J lost 3; bases outside the gene matches: 3. Germline V gene data show CDR1 as SGHVS and CDR2 as FQNEAQ. The CDR3 runs to 16 residues. Here the CDR3 DNA reads TGTGCCAGCAGCTTAGGAGGGACTAGCGGGGACTACGAGCAGTACTTC. Residues: CASSLGGTSGDYEQYF.

V is TRBV27 and J is TRBJ2-7; D may be TRBD2 (6 bases). This CDR3 is 18 amino acids long. Germline CDR1 reads MNHEY; CDR2 reads SMNVEV (reference sequence). The ends were cut back, 4 bases at V and 0 bases at J, with 22 bases in the middle. CDR3 DNA sequence: TGTGCCAGCAGTTCCCCCTCGGGGGAGAAAGGGCTCTCCTACGAGCAGTACTTC. As protein: CASSSPSGEKGLSYEQYF.

The rearrangement uses TRBV6-4 and TRBJ1-5, with 9 bases fitting TRBD1. The V and J ends lost 6 bases and 6 bases, in that order; junction bases with no gene match: 6. This CDR3 contains 14 residues. Germline CDR1 and CDR2: MRHNA and SNTAGT. The CDR3 here is CASSAQGAGQPQHF. The CDR3 nucleotides are TGTGCCAGCAGCGCACAGGGGGCTGGTCAGCCCCAGCATTTT.

The chain uses TRBV5-5 and TRBJ1-1; D ambiguous. CDR3 length: 15 residues. Per germline, CDR1 SGHKS and CDR2 YYEKEE (reference sequence). The V gene lost 1 base and the J gene lost 1 base, with 11 bases spanning the gap. For the CDR3, the DNA is TGTGCCAGCAGCTTGAGAGGCACCAAGAACACTGAAGCTTTCTTT. Translation gives CASSLRGTKNTEAFF.

This clone was found once. The rearrangement uses TRBV7-9 and TRBJ2-5; D call uncertain. CDR3 length: 16 residues. Looked up from germline, CDR1 is SEHNR and CDR2 is FQNEAQ (reference sequence). The V and J ends lost 2 bases and 0 bases respectively, with 13 bases between them. The CDR3 is CASSLINRPDQETQYF. CDR3 coding DNA: TGTGCCAGCAGCTTAATCAACAGACCCGACCAAGAGACCCAGTACTTC. The entire variable domain, with the rest obtained from reference TRBV7-9 and TRBJ2-5, is as follows: DTGVSQNPRHKITKRGQNVTFRCDPISEHNRLYWYRQTLGQGPEFLTYFQNEAQLEKSRLLSDRFSAERPKGSFSTLEIQRTEQGDSAMYLCASSLINRPDQETQYFGPGTRLLVL.

V gene TRBV7-8 combines with J gene TRBJ2-1, with D possibly being TRBD1 (6 bases). Trimming took 2 bases from V and 4 from J, leaving 12 bases between them. Germline V gene data show CDR1 as SGHVS and CDR2 as FQNEAQ. The CDR3 is made up of 15 amino acids. CDR3 sequence (DNA): TGTGCCAGCAGCTTAAGGGACACCCTATACAATGAGCAGTTCTTC. Protein: CASSLRDTLYNEQFF.

The chain joins TRBV6-5 to TRBJ2-7, with TRBD1 identical over 7 bases. Trimming took 0 bases from V and 3 from J; bases not matched to a gene: 2. Germline V gene data show CDR1 as MNHEY and CDR2 as SVGAGI. The CDR3 runs to 14 residues. The CDR3 coding sequence is TGTGCCAGCAGTTACTCGGGACAGATCTACGAGCAGTACTTC. This codes for CASSYSGQIYEQYF.

The chain has TRBV6-5 and TRBJ2-1, with 8 positions matching TRBD2. Looked up from germline, CDR1 is MNHEY and CDR2 is SVGAGI. The CDR3 runs 15 residues. The V gene end was trimmed by 6 bases and the J gene end by 1 base; junction bases not matched to a gene: 5. CDR3 sequence (DNA): TGTGCCAGCAGCCTTAGCGGGATTTCCTACAATGAGCAGTTCTTC. Protein product: CASSLSGISYNEQFF.

This clone was seen a single time. V is TRBV4-2 and J is TRBJ1-2; D remains unclear. V lost 5 bases to trimming and J lost 4 bases, with 11 bases between them. The CDR3 totals 13 residues. Germline CDR1 and CDR2: LGHNA and YNFKEQ. The DNA for the CDR3 is TGTGCCAGCAGCTTCGAGAGATCCTATGGCTACACCTTC. Amino acids: CASSFERSYGYTF.

The chain joins TRBV2 to TRBJ2-4; TRBD1 matches 8 bases. The CDR3 totals 15 residues. Germline CDR1 is SNHLY and CDR2 is FYNNEI. J gave up 4 bases and V 6 bases, and 8 bases lay outside the gene matches. Here the CDR3 reads CASSYLQGGKNIQYF. CDR3 DNA: TGTGCCAGCAGCTACCTACAGGGGGGTAAAAACATTCAGTACTTC. The whole variable domain, remainder taken from reference TRBV2 and TRBJ2-4, is EPEVTQTPSHQVTQMGQEVILRCVPISNHLYFYWYRQILGQKVEFLVSFYNNEISEKSEIFDDQFSVERPDGSNFTLKIRSTKLEDSAMYFCASSYLQGGKNIQYFGAGTRLSVL.

The chain is built from TRBV6-1 and TRBJ2-3; D is possibly TRBD1 (5 bases). Germline lookup yields CDR1 MNHNS and CDR2 SASEGT. V lost 1 base, J lost 3 bases, and 17 bases lay in between. The CDR3 contains 17 residues. Here the CDR3 reads CASSEVGRGRLTDTQYF. The CDR3, as DNA: TGTGCCAGCAGTGAAGTCGGTAGGGGCAGGTTAACAGATACGCAGTATTTT.

V gene TRBV5-6 combines with J gene TRBJ2-7; TRBD2 aligns across 9 bases. The V gene's germline CDR1 is SGHDT and CDR2 YYEEEE. Trimming at V came to 0 bases and at J to 2 bases, leaving 0 bases not matched to a gene. The CDR3 spans 14 residues. The CDR3 spells CASSLVAGAYEQYF. CDR3 DNA sequence: TGTGCCAGCAGCTTGGTAGCGGGAGCCTACGAGCAGTACTTC.

V and J are TRBV7-2 and TRBJ1-4; no reliable D call. This CDR3 is built from 14 residues. Looked up from germline, CDR1 is SGHTA and CDR2 is FQGNSA. V lost 5 bases and J 10 bases, leaving 17 bases between the germline ends. CDR3 coding DNA: TGTGCCAGCAGCCCCGGAGCCGTCGGCACAAAACTGTTTTTT. This translates into CASSPGAVGTKLFF.

The V gene is TRBV27, the J gene TRBJ2-2; D remains ambiguous. The CDR3 is 12 amino acids. With 7 bases removed from V and 0 bases from J, the gap between germline ends came to 3 bases. Per the germline V gene, CDR1 is MNHEY and CDR2 is SMNVEV (reference sequence). The CDR3 DNA follows: TGTGCCAGCATCGCGAACACCGGGGAGCTGTTTTTT. This codes for CASIANTGELFF.

This chain uses TRBV18 with TRBJ1-4; 8 bases align to TRBD1. V was clipped by 5 bases and J by 2 bases; unmatched bases: 10. This CDR3 has 17 amino acids. The germline CDR1 and CDR2 sequences are KGHSH and LQKENI. CDR3 sequence (DNA): TGTGCCAGCTCAACCATTCGAACAGGGGGGACTAATGAAAAACTGTTTTTT. Translating gives CASSTIRTGGTNEKLFF.

In DNA, the CDR3 is TGTGCCAGCAGCCAAGATGACCACCCCCCGGGTGAGCAGTTCTTC. Translating gives CASSQDDHPPGEQFF. The rearrangement joins TRBV14 to TRBJ2-1; no firm D call. Germline lookup yields CDR1 SGHDN and CDR2 FVKESK. The CDR3 is made up of 15 amino acids. With 0 bases removed from V and 9 bases from J, the gap between germline ends came to 15 bases. The whole variable domain, remainder taken from reference TRBV14 and TRBJ2-1, is EAGVTQFPSHSVIEKGQTVTLRCDPISGHDNLYWYRRVMGKEIKFLLHFVKESKQDESGMPNNRFLAERTGGTYSTLKVQPAELEDSGVYFCASSQDDHPPGEQFFGPGTRLTVL.

The rearrangement links TRBV5-1 to TRBJ2-2; 7 positions agree with TRBD2. V shed 4 bases and J 3 bases; nucleotides not matched to a gene: 0. Per germline, CDR1 SGHRS and CDR2 YFSETQ. This CDR3 has 13 residues. The CDR3 spells CASSRGDTGELFF. The CDR3 DNA is TGCGCCAGCAGCCGGGGGGACACCGGGGAGCTGTTTTTT.

The rearrangement joins TRBV6-1 to TRBJ2-2; weak D call: TRBD1 (6 bases). Germline CDR1 and CDR2: MNHNS and SASEGT. Trimming shortened V by 2 bases and J by 4 bases, and 20 bases separated the two germline ends. The CDR3 has 18 amino acids. DNA of the CDR3: TGTGCCAGCAGTGAAACTCTTTTAATGGGGGCCAGCACCGGGGAGCTGTTTTTT. Translated: CASSETLLMGASTGELFF.

The chain combines TRBV6-1 with TRBJ2-7; 9 positions match TRBD2. V was clipped by 4 bases and J by 2 bases; unmatched bases: 6. Per the germline V gene, CDR1 is MNHNS and CDR2 is SASEGT. The CDR3 runs to 15 residues. The DNA of the CDR3 is TGTGCCAGCAGTGCCGTAGCGGGGGCCCCCTACGAGCAGTACTTC. The encoded protein is CASSAVAGAPYEQYF.

The chain joins TRBV28 to TRBJ1-2; maybe TRBD1 (6 bases). The CDR3 totals 12 residues. Germline CDR1 reads MDHEN; CDR2 reads SYDVKM. Deletions cut 3 bases from V and 6 bases from J, with 8 bases between. The CDR3 nucleotides are TGTGCCAGCAGTTTCAGGGGCAATGGCTACACCTTC. Translated: CASSFRGNGYTF.

Points on this clone: Relative to the germline gene, one junction end is altered; a read error may explain this. The chain is built from TRBV7-7 and TRBJ2-7; 8 bases are a match to TRBD1. Germline V gene data show CDR1 as SSHAT and CDR2 as FNYEAQ (reference sequence). The CDR3 is 13 amino acids. CDR3 coding DNA: TGTGCTAGCAGCTCGGACAGGGATAACGAGCAGTACTTC. It codes for CASSSDRDNEQYF.

The gene calls are TRBV11-3 and TRBJ2-1, with D uncertain. Trimming took 5 bases from V and 4 from J, leaving 12 bases between them. This CDR3 comprises 14 residues. CDR1 and CDR2 from the germline V gene are SGHNT and YENEEA. CDR3 amino acids: CASSRSATYNEQFF. Written as DNA, the CDR3 is TGTGCCAGCAGCCGATCCGCCACATACAATGAGCAGTTCTTC.

The V gene is TRBV5-6, the J gene TRBJ2-3, with 9 bases lining up with TRBD2. The CDR3 length is 16 residues. V lost 4 bases, J lost 2 bases, and 8 bases stayed unmatched. Germline lookup yields CDR1 SGHDT and CDR2 YYEEEE. The CDR3 spells CASSQSGRRSTDTQYF. CDR3 DNA: TGTGCCAGCAGCCAGAGCGGGAGGCGCTCCACAGATACGCAGTATTTT. Complete variable domain (other parts from reference TRBV5-6 and TRBJ2-3): DAGVTQSPTHLIKTRGQQVTLRCSPKSGHDTVSWYQQALGQGPQFIFQYYEEEERQRGNFPDRFSGHQFPNYSSELNVNALLLGDSALYLCASSQSGRRSTDTQYFGPGTRLTVL.

The V call is TRBV6-5, the J call TRBJ2-5; maybe TRBD2 (5 bases). TRBJ2-7 explains the end of the DNA better; the J call may be wrong. Germline V gives CDR1 MNHEY, CDR2 SVGAGI. The length of the CDR3 is 15 residues. This CDR3 is CASSYYGGSPHEQYF. CDR3 nucleotides: TGTGCCAGCAGTTACTACGGCGGGTCTCCCCACGAGCAGTACTTC.

CDR3 loop: CASSFDREVGNTIYF. CDR3 DNA: TGTGCCAGCAGCTTCGACAGGGAGGTTGGAAACACCATATATTTT. This chain uses TRBV5-6 with TRBJ1-3, with 7 positions matching TRBD1. CDR1 is SGHDT and CDR2 is YYEEEE in the germline V gene. Trimming at V came to 2 bases and at J to 3 bases, leaving 5 bases not matched to a gene. The CDR3 is made up of 15 amino acids. Complete variable domain (other parts from reference TRBV5-6 and TRBJ1-3): DAGVTQSPTHLIKTRGQQVTLRCSPKSGHDTVSWYQQALGQGPQFIFQYYEEEERQRGNFPDRFSGHQFPNYSSELNVNALLLGDSALYLCASSFDREVGNTIYFGEGSWLTVV.

In its sample, this clone was seen once. The chain carries TRBV7-9 and TRBJ2-7, with D possibly matching TRBD1 (5 bases). CDR3 length: 15 amino acids. CDR1 and CDR2 from the germline V gene are SEHNR and FQNEAQ (reference sequence). Trimming left V 5 bases short and J 6 bases short, with 20 bases between. This CDR3 reads CASSLPGRGVGEQYF. As DNA, the CDR3 is TGTGCCAGCAGCCTACCAGGTAGGGGCGTGGGCGAGCAGTACTTC.

With respect to this clone: The CDR3 carries no conserved terminal phenylalanine or tryptophan, so it likely arises from a read error. This sequence joins TRBV5-1 and TRBJ2-3; TRBD2 matches at 8 bases. CDR3 length equals 16 residues. Germline V CDR1 and CDR2: SGHRS, YFSETQ. J was trimmed by 4 bases and V by 4 bases; bases with no gene match: 11. Here the CDR3 reads CASSPPSGGPSDTQYL. DNA of the CDR3: TGCGCCAGCAGCCCACCTTCGGGAGGGCCGTCAGATACGCAGTATCTT.

This clone was detected only once. The chain joins TRBV15 to TRBJ2-3; a possible D gene is TRBD1 (6 bases). Trimming shortened V by 0 bases and J by 0 bases, and 22 bases separated the two germline ends. CDR3 size: 20 residues. From germline, CDR1 is LNHNV and CDR2 YYDKDF (reference sequence). The DNA for the CDR3 is TGTGCCACCAGCAGAGAAGTCCCGGACGACACAGGGATGAGCACAGATACGCAGTATTTT. Translation gives CATSREVPDDTGMSTDTQYF.

The chain links TRBV4-1 to TRBJ2-3; no clear D gene. The CDR3 length is 15 residues. The germline gives CDR1 MGHRA, CDR2 YSYEKL. Trimming took 0 bases from V and 3 from J, leaving 10 bases between them. Written as DNA, the CDR3 is TGCGCCAGCAGCCAAGAAGCTGTTCGGACAGATACGCAGTATTTT. Translated, it gives CASSQEAVRTDTQYF.